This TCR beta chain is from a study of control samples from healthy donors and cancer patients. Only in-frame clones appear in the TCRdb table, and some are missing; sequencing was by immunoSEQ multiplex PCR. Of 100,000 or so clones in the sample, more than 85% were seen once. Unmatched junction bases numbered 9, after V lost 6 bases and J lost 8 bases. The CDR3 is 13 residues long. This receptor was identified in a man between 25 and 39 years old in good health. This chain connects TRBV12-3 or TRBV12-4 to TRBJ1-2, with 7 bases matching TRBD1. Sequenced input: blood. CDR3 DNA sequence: TGTGCCAGCAGCCCAGGGGGAAGAGACGGCTACACCTTC. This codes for CASSPGGRDGYTF.